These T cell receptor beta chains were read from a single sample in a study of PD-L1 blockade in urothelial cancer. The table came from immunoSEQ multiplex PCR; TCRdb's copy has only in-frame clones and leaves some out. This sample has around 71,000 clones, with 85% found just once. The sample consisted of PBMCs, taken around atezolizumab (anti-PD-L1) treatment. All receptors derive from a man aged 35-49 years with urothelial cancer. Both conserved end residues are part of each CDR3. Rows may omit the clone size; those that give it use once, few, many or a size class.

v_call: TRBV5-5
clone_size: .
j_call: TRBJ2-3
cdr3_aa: CASSLNTGSTDTQYF

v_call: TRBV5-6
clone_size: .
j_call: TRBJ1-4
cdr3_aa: CASSKTQGGLFF

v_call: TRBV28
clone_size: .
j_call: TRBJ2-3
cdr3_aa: CASSLWGRRTDTQYF

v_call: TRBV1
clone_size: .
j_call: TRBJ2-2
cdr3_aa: CTSGHGTTITGELFF

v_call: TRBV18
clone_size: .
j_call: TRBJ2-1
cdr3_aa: CASSLQVGEQFF

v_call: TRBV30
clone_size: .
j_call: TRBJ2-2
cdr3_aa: CAWSTRTGRSTGELFF

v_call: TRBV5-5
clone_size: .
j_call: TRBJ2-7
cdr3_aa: CASSRPGDGEQYF

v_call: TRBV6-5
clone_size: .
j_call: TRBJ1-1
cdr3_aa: CASSYSRRTRAEAFF

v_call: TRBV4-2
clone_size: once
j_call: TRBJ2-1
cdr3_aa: CASRTSGGNEQFF

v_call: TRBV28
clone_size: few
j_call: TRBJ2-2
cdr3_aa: CASSSPGGSTGELFF

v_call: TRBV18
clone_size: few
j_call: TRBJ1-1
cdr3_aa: CASSPGRGTEAFF

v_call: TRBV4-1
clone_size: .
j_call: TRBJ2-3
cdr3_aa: CASSLRDTQYF

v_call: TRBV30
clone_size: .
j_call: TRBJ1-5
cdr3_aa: CAWSSTGNQPQHF

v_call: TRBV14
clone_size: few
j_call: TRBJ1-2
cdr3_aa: CASSHPRGGYTF

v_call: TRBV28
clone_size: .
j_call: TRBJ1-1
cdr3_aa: CASIRLGLGTEAFF

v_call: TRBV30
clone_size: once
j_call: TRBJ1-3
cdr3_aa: CAWKRRQLSGNTIYF

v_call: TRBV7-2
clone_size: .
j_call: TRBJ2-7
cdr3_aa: CASSSPGTGDEQYF

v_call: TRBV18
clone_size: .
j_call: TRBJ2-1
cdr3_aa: CASSPLAGDYNEQFF

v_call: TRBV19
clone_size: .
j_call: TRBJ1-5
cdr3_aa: CASRGGQPAGPQHF

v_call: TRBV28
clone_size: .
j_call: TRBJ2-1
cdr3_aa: CATARGGAYNEQFF

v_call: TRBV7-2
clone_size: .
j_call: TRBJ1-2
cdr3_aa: CASSLYSTGEGYTF

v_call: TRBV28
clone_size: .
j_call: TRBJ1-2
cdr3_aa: CASSPGDRLYGYTF

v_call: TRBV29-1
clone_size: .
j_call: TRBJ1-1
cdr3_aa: CSEIQGTEAFF

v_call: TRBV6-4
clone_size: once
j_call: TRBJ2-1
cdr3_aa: CASRDGASLEQFF

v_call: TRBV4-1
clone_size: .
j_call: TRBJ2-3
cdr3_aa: CASSPSPRDTQYF